These 2 T cell receptor beta chains share one sample of origin, sequenced in a study of esophageal squamous cell carcinoma under preoperative chemotherapy. Via MiXCR, TCRdb re-called the PCR reads, giving one row per CDR3 protein. The top ten hold over 9.5% of the sample, which has some 30,000 distinct CDR3 sequences, roughly 48% seen once. The time point: before preoperative PTX-NDP chemotherapy. Sample acquisition took place from a patient given preoperative chemotherapy. These receptors all stem from a human donor with esophageal squamous cell carcinoma. The donor label of this sample is uncertain.

In this sample, this clonotype is medium-sized. The V call is TRBV12-5, the J call TRBJ2-7; D call uncertain. The CDR3 sequence is 13 residues long. Germline CDR1 LGHNT, CDR2 FRNRAP. The V gene lost 7 bases and the J gene lost 1 base, with 11 bases spanning the gap. DNA of the CDR3: TGTGCTAGTGCCCTTTTTGCTTCCTACGAGCAGTACTTC. The encoded protein is CASALFASYEQYF. Full variable domain (rest looked up from reference TRBV12-5 and TRBJ2-7): DARVTQTPRHKVTEMGQEVTMRCQPILGHNTVFWYRQTMMQGLELLAYFRNRAPLDDSGMPKDRFSAEMPDATLATLKIQPSEPRDSAVYFCASALFASYEQYFGPGTRLTVT.

This clonotype was seen just once. Compared with germline, one end of the junction differs, possibly owing to a read error. The chain links TRBV7-3 to TRBJ2-4; D may be TRBD2 (6 bases). The V gene's germline CDR1 is SGHTA and CDR2 FQGTGA. The CDR3 covers 15 residues. The CDR3 reads CASGLVPGDKDMQYF. The DNA of the CDR3 is TGTGCCAGCGGCTTGGTGCCGGGAGACAAAGACATGCAGTACTTC.